The clone carrying this TCR beta chain was counted between two and nine times. The antigen is not known. Extraction of RNA preceded its reverse transcription into cDNA, which served as the sequencing template. Only in-frame clones appear in the TCRdb table, and some are missing; sequencing was by immunoSEQ multiplex PCR. The table lists about 150,000 clones, 45% to 60% of them singletons. Documented treatment: oral pan-JAK inhibitor, 5-10 mg twice daily. The data were obtained in a study of CD8+ T cells in alopecia areata. The wider study: After 6 to 18 months of tofacitinib, follow-up continued 6 months off drug. General study findings and limits: Many of the expanded lesional clones endured in scalp and blood while on tofacitinib.

The germline gives CDR1 LGHNA, CDR2 YSLEER. V shed 0 bases and J shed 7 bases, with 13 bases lying between them. There are 15 residues in the CDR3. This material consisted of CD8+ T cells sorted from blood, taken at week 4, from a patient treated with tofacitinib. The sequence came from a human donor with alopecia areata. The chain links TRBV4-3 to TRBJ1-5, with D possibly TRBD1 on 6 matching bases. CDR3 region: CASSQDTGISQPQHF. The CDR3 DNA is TGCGCCAGCAGCCAAGATACAGGGATTAGCCAGCCCCAGCATTTT.